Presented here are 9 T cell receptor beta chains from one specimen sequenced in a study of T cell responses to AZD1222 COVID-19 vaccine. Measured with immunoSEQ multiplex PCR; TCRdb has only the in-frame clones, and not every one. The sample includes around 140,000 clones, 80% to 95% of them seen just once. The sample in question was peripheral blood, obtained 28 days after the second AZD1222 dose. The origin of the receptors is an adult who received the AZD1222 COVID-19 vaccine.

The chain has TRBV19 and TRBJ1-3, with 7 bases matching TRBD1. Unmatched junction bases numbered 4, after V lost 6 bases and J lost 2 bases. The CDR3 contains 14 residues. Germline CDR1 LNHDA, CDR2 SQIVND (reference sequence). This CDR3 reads CASSLGTAGNTIYF. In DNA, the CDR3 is TGTGCCAGTAGCCTCGGGACAGCTGGAAACACCATATATTTT.

The DNA of the CDR3 is TGTGCCTGGGAACTTGACAACTCCTACGAGCAGTACTTC. Translation gives CAWELDNSYEQYF. The J gene is TRBJ2-7, the V gene TRBV30; D uncertain. Trimming stripped 5 bases from V and 0 bases from J, with 11 bases between. CDR1 is GTSNPN and CDR2 is SVGIG in the germline V gene (reference sequence). CDR3 size: 13 residues. The variable domain in full, completed from reference TRBV30 and TRBJ2-7, reads SQTIHQWPATLVQPVGSPLSLECTVEGTSNPNLYWYRQAAGRGLQLLFYSVGIGQISSEVPQNLSASRPQDRQFILSSKKLLLSDSGFYLCAWELDNSYEQYFGPGTRLTVT.

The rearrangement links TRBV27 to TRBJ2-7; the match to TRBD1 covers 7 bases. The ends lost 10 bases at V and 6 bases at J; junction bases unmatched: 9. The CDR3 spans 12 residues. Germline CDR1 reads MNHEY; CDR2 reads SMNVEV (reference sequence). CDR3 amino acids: CATTDRAGEQYF. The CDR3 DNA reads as TGTGCCACTACCGACAGGGCGGGCGAGCAGTACTTC.

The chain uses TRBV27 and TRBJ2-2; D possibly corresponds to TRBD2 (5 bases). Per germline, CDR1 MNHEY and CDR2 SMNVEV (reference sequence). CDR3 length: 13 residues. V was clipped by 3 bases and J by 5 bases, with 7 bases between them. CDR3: CASSFGVTGELFF. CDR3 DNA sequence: TGTGCCAGCAGTTTCGGGGTTACCGGGGAGCTGTTTTTT.

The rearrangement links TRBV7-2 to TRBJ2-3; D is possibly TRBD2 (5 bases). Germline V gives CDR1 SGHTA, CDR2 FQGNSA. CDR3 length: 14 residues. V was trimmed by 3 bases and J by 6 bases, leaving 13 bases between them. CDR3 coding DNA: TGTGCCAGCAGCTTGAGCGGACCTCCGGATACGCAGTATTTT. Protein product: CASSLSGPPDTQYF.

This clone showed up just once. The CDR3 DNA reads TGTGCCAGCAGCCAAACCCGACAGGGATGGAATGAAAAACTGTTTTTT. This translates into CASSQTRQGWNEKLFF. The chain links TRBV3-1 (or the pseudogene TRBV3-2) to TRBJ1-4; TRBD1 matches at 7 bases. The junction had 8 bases not matched to a gene; V was cut back by 2 bases and J by 5 bases. Looked up from germline, CDR1 is LGHDT and CDR2 is YNNKEL (reference sequence). This CDR3 is 16 amino acids long.

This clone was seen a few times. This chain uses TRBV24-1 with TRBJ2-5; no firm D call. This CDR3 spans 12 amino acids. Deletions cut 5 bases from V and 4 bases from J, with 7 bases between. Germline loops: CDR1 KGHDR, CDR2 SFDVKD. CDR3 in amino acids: CATSVRGETQYF. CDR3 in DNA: TGTGCCACCAGTGTGAGAGGAGAGACCCAGTACTTC.

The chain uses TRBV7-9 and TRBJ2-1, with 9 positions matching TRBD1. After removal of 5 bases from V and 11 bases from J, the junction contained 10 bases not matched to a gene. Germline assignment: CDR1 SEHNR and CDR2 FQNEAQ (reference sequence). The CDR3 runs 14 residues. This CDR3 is CASSQSRDRVQQFF. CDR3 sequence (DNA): TGTGCCAGCAGCCAGTCCCGGGACAGGGTTCAGCAGTTCTTC.

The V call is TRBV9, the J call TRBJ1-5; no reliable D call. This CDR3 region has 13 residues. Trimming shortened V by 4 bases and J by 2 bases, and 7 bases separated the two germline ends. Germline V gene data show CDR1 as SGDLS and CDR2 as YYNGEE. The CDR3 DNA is TGTGCCAGCAGCCTCCAGGGCAATCAGCCCCAGCATTTT. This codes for CASSLQGNQPQHF. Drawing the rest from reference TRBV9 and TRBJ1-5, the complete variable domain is DSGVTQTPKHLITATGQRVTLRCSPRSGDLSVYWYQQSLDQGLQFLIQYYNGEERAKGNILERFSAQQFPDLHSELNLSSLELGDSALYFCASSLQGNQPQHFGDGTRLSIL.